This T cell receptor beta chain derives from a study of a mutant IDH1 vaccine in newly diagnosed glioma. Study context: The initiation of vaccination occurred 4-6 weeks after radiotherapy alone, or with temozolomide cycles. Pretreatment consisted of radiotherapy, temozolomide, or both, with most receiving both. It was at week 35 that visit V12 occurred, and at week 47 that visit V13 did.

There are a few counts of this clone. Its specificity is unknown. Time point denoted: week 35, safety follow-up. Topical imiquimod was applied with each vaccine dose, which held 300 ug of mutant IDH1 20-mer peptide. Assay: immunoSEQ multiplex PCR; the TCRdb copy retains only in-frame clones and omits some. The sample lists approximately 66,000 clones, about 85% occurring once. Trimming stripped 6 bases from V and 0 bases from J, with 14 bases between. Germline V gene data show CDR1 as MNHEY and CDR2 as SVGAGI. The CDR3 covers 15 residues. The source was PBMCs, collected from a glioma patient whose treatment included an IDH1 peptide vaccine. The V gene is TRBV6-5, the J gene TRBJ1-2; perhaps TRBD1 as D (5 bases). The TCR sequence derives from a man aged 25-40 years with glioma. This CDR3 is CASSQPGQANYGYTF. CDR3 DNA: TGTGCCAGCAGCCAGCCAGGGCAAGCTAACTATGGCTACACCTTC.